What follows is one T cell receptor beta chain and its context. The CDR3 spans 16 residues. From germline, CDR1 is LNHDA and CDR2 SQIVND (reference sequence). Trimming took off 3 bases at V and 0 bases at J, with 14 bases between the two ends. These data are taken from a study of shared clonotypes between healthy human individuals. Genomic DNA from each subset was divided evenly over several immunoSEQ plates. As originally analysed: Quality scores were absent from the junction-only immunoSEQ sequences, so filtering differed. The protocol was immunoSEQ multiplex PCR, while the TCRdb copy is restricted to in-frame clones and leaves out a portion. V, J and clone size derive from that table, while D and trimming were established from the DNA sequence. The sample has fewer than 600,000 clones; around 77% are singletons. Every donor, a Caucasian adult, lived in Nashville, Tennessee. Samples left unsorted employed about 90 million PBMCs for genomic DNA.

This receptor was taken from a woman in her 40s in good health. Some clones in this sample may be carry-over from other donors' samples. V usage is TRBV19 and J usage is TRBJ1-1; D perhaps matches TRBD1 (6 bases). Input material: PBMCs. The chain's CDR3 is CASSMGHLNMNTEAFF. CDR3 coding DNA: TGTGCCAGTAGTATGGGACATCTTAACATGAACACTGAAGCTTTCTTT. The variable domain in full, with the rest retrieved from reference TRBV19 and TRBJ1-1, is DGGITQSPKYLFRKEGQNVTLSCEQNLNHDAMYWYRQDPGQGLRLIYYSQIVNDFQKGDIAEGYSVSREKKESFPLTVTSAQKNPTAFYLCASSMGHLNMNTEAFFGQGTRLTVV.